These T cell receptor beta chains were read from a single sample in a study of blood T cell repertoires in COVID-19. The data were produced by immunoSEQ multiplex PCR, yet TCRdb's version contains in-frame clones alone and is incomplete. The table records 100,000 to 150,000 clones, more than 60% of them present only once. Sequenced sample: peripheral blood. The receptor set was obtained from a man in his forties or fifties with acute or convalescent COVID-19. Both conserved end residues are part of each CDR3. Fields, in order: clone size, D gene, V gene, J gene, CDR3 protein, CDR3 DNA. A D gene is named only where the DNA matches it firmly. Expanded clones get a size class; other rows say once, few or many, or leave the size out.

.,.,TRBV7-9,TRBJ1-1,CASSLQDYGHEAFF,TGTGCCAGCAGCTTACAGGACTACGGACATGAAGCTTTCTTT
.,.,TRBV7-8,TRBJ1-6,CASSSGDIGSPLHF,TGTGCCAGCAGCTCAGGGGACATAGGGTCACCCCTCCACTTT
.,.,TRBV7-2,TRBJ1-4,CASSPVGLNEKLFF,TGTGCCAGCAGCCCAGTGGGACTTAATGAAAAACTGTTTTTT
.,TRBD2,TRBV7-9,TRBJ2-2,CASSSGTTANTGELFF,TGTGCCAGCAGCTCCGGGACTACCGCGAACACCGGGGAGCTGTTTTTT
.,TRBD1,TRBV7-9,TRBJ2-7,CASSLVRQGAEQYF,TGTGCCAGCAGCTTAGTAAGACAGGGAGCCGAGCAGTACTTC
.,TRBD1,TRBV24-1,TRBJ1-1,CATSDGRQGEWFTEAFF,TGTGCCACCAGTGATGGAAGACAGGGAGAGTGGTTCACTGAAGCTTTCTTT
.,.,TRBV14,TRBJ1-1,CASSQVTGSTEAFF,TGTGCCAGCAGCCAAGTTACAGGGTCGACTGAAGCTTTCTTT
.,.,TRBV30,TRBJ2-7,CAWSDRSYEQYF,TGTGCCTGGAGTGACAGATCCTACGAGCAGTACTTC
few,TRBD2,TRBV6-4,TRBJ2-2,CASSDGSSGDTGELFF,TGTGCCAGCAGTGACGGCTCTAGCGGAGACACCGGGGAGCTGTTTTTT
.,TRBD2,TRBV2,TRBJ2-5,CASSRLAGEQETQYF,TGTGCCAGCAGTAGACTAGCGGGGGAACAAGAGACCCAGTACTTC
once,.,TRBV11-1,TRBJ2-5,CASSLGQIQETQYF,TGTGCCAGCAGCTTGGGGCAGATCCAAGAGACCCAGTACTTC
.,TRBD1,TRBV9,TRBJ1-1,CASSVGAGTVNTEAFF,TGTGCCAGCAGCGTAGGGGCCGGGACAGTGAACACTGAAGCTTTCTTT
.,.,TRBV3-1/TRBV3-2,TRBJ1-2,CASSQSAGAGGYTF,TGTGCCAGCAGCCAGAGCGCAGGGGCCGGTGGCTACACCTTC